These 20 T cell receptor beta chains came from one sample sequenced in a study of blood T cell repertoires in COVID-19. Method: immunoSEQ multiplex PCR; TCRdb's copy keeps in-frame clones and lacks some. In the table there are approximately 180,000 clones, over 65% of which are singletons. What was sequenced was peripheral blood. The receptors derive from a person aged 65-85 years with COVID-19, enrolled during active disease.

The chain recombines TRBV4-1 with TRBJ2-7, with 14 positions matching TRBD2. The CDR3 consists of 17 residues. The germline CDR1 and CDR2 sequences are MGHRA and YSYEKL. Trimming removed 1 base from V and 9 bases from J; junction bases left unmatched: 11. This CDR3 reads CASSQGRGLAGVNMQYF. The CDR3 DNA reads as TGCGCCAGCAGCCAAGGTAGGGGACTAGCGGGAGTTAATATGCAGTACTTC.

The CDR3 protein is CASSLAHSGPYGYTF. CDR3 in DNA: TGTGCCAGCAGTTTGGCCCATTCAGGGCCCTATGGCTACACCTTC. The rearrangement uses TRBV28 and TRBJ1-2; TRBD1 might be the D (5 bases). Per the germline V gene, CDR1 is MDHEN and CDR2 is SYDVKM. The CDR3 has 15 amino acids. V was cut by 3 bases and J by 4 bases, with 15 bases left in between.

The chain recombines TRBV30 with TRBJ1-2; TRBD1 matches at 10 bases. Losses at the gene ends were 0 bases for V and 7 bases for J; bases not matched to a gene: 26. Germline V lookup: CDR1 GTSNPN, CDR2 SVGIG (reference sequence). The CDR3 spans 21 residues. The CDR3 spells CAWSVIFSARDRGFRQGGYTF. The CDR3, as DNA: TGTGCCTGGAGTGTAATTTTCTCGGCCCGGGACAGGGGATTTAGGCAGGGTGGCTACACCTTC.

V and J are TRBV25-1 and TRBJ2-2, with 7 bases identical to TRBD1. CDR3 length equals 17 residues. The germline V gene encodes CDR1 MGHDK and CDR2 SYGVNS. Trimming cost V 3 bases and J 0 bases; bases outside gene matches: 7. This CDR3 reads CASSDPYRGANTGELFF. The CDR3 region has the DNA TGTGCCAGCAGTGACCCCTACAGGGGAGCGAACACCGGGGAGCTGTTTTTT.

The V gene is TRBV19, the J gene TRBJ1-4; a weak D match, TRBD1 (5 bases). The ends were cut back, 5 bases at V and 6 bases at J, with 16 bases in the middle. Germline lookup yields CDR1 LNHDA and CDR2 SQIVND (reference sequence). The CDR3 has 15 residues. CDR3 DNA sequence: TGTGCCAGTAGTCATGGGTCAGGGAAGGATGAAAAACTGTTTTTT. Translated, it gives CASSHGSGKDEKLFF.

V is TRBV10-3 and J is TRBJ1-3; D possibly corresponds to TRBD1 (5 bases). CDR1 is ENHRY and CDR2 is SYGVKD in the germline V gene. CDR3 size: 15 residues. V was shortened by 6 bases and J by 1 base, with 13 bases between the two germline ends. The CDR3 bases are TGTGCCATCAGCCCCAGGGAAGGTTCTGGAAACACCATATATTTT. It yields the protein CAISPREGSGNTIYF.

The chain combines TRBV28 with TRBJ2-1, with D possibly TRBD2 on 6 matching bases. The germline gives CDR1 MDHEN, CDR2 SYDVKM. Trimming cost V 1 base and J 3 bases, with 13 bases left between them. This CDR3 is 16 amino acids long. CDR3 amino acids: CASSLLTIADYNEQFF. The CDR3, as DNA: TGTGCCAGCAGTTTATTGACTATAGCGGACTACAATGAGCAGTTCTTC.

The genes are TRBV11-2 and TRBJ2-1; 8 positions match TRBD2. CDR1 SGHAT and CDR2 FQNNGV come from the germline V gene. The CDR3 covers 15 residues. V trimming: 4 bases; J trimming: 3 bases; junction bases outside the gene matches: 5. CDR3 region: CASSSSGSSYNEQFF. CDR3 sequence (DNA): TGTGCCAGCAGCTCCAGCGGGAGCAGCTACAATGAGCAGTTCTTC.

The CDR3 DNA reads TGTGCCTGCCACGGACTAGCGGGGACCGCTGAGCAGTTCTTC. It encodes CACHGLAGTAEQFF. This rearrangement joins TRBV30 to TRBJ2-1, with 12 bases that match TRBD2. J was trimmed by 9 bases and V by 6 bases; bases with no gene match: 9. There are 14 residues in the CDR3. Germline V lookup: CDR1 GTSNPN, CDR2 SVGIG (reference sequence).

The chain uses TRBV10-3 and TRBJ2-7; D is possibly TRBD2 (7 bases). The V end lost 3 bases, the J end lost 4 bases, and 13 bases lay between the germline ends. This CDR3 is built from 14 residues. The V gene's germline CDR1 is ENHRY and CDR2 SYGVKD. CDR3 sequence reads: CAISDRGGAYEQYF. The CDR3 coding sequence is TGTGCCATCAGTGACCGAGGGGGGGCATACGAGCAGTACTTC.

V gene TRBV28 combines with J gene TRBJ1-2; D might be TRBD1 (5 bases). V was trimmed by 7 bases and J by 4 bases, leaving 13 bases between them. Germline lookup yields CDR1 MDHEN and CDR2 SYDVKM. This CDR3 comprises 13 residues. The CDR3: CASIKGRLYGYTF. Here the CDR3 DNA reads TGTGCCAGCATCAAGGGGCGGCTCTATGGCTACACCTTC.

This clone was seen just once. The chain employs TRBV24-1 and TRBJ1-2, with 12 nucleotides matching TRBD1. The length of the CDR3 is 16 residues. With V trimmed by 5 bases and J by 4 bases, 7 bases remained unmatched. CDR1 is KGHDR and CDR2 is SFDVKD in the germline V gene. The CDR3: CATSGGTGGDIYGYTF. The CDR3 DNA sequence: TGTGCCACCAGTGGCGGGACAGGGGGCGACATCTATGGCTACACCTTC.

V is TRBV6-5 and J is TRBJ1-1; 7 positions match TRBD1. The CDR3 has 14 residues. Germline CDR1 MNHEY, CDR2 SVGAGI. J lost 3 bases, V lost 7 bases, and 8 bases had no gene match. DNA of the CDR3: TGTGCCAGCATTAAGGGGGCGTTGTACACTGAAGCTTTCTTT. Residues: CASIKGALYTEAFF.

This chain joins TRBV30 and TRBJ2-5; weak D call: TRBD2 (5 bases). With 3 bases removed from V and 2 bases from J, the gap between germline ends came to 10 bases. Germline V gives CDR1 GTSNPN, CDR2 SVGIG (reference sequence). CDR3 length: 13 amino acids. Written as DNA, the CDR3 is TGTGCCTGGAGGCCACCGGGGCAAGAGACCCAGTACTTC. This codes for CAWRPPGQETQYF.

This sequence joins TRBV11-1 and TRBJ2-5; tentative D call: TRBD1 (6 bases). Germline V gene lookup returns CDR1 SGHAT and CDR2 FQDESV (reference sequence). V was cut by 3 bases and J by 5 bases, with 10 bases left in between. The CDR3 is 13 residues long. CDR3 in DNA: TGTGCCAGCAGCTTTGACAGGTCTGAGACCCAGTACTTC. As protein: CASSFDRSETQYF.

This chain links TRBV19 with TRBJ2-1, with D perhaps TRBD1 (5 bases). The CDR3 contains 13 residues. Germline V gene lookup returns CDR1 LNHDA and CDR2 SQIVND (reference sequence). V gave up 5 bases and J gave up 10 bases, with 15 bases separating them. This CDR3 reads CASSFWGPSEQFF. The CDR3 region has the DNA TGTGCCAGTAGTTTCTGGGGCCCGAGCGAGCAGTTCTTC.

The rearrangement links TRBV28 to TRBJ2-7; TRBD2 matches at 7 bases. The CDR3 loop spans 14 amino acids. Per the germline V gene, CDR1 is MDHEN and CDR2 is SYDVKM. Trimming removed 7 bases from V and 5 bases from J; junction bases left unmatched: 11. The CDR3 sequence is CASTPGGRGDEQYF. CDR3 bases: TGTGCCAGCACCCCGGGAGGCAGAGGAGACGAGCAGTACTTC. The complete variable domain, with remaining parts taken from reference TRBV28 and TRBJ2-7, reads DVKVTQSSRYLVKRTGEKVFLECVQDMDHENMFWYRQDPGLGLRLIYFSYDVKMKEKGDIPEGYSVSREKKERFSLILESASTNQTSMYLCASTPGGRGDEQYFGPGTRLTVT.

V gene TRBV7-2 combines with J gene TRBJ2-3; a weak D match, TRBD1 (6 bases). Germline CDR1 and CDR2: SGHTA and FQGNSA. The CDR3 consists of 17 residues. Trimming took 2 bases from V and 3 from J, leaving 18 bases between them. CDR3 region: CASSLQSDRSGTDTQYF. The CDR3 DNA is TGTGCCAGCAGCTTACAGTCGGACAGATCGGGGACAGATACGCAGTATTTT.

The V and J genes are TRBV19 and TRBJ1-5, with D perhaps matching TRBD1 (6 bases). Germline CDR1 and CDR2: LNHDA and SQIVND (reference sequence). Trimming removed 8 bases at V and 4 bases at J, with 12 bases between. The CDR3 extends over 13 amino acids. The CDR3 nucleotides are TGTGCCAGTGGGATACAGGGTAATCAGCCCCAGCATTTT. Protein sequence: CASGIQGNQPQHF.

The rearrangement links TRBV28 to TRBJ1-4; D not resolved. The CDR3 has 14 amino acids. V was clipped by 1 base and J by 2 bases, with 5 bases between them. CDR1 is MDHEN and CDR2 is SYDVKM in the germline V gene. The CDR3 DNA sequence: TGTGCCAGCAGTTTATCCGGGACTAATGAAAAACTGTTTTTT. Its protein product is CASSLSGTNEKLFF.